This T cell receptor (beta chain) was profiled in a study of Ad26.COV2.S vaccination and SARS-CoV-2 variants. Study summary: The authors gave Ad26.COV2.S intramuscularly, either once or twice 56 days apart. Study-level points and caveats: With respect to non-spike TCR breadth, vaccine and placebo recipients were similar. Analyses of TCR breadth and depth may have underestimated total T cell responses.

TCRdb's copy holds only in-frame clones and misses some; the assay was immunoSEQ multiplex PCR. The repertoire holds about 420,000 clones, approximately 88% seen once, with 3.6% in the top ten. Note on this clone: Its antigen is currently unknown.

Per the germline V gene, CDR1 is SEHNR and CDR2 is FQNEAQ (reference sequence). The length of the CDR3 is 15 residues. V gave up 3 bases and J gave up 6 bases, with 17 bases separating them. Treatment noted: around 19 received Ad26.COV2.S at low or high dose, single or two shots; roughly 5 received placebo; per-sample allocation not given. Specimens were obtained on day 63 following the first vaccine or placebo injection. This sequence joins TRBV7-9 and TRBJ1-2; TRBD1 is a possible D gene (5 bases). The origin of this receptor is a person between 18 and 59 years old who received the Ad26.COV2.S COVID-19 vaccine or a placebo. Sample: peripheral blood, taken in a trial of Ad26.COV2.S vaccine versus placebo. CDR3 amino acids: CASSLFGGDANGYTF. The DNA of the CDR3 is TGTGCCAGCAGCTTGTTTGGAGGGGACGCGAATGGCTACACCTTC.